This TCR beta chain stems from a study of blood T cell repertoires in COVID-19. The repertoire was sequenced with immunoSEQ multiplex PCR; TCRdb's copy has only in-frame clones and lacks some. The table includes 150,000 to 200,000 clones, around four fifths detected once. Concerning this clone: This specimen includes other DNA sequences encoding the same CDR3.

This clonotype was obtained from a woman older than 75 with acute or convalescent COVID-19. The sample consisted of peripheral blood.

The CDR3 coding sequence is TGTGCCAGCAGCCCTCAGGGACTTAACACCGGGGAGCTGTTTTTT. Translation: CASSPQGLNTGELFF. The V gene is TRBV13, the J gene TRBJ2-2, with D maybe TRBD2 (6 bases). V lost 5 bases and J lost 2, with 12 bases in between. Germline CDR1 is PRHDT and CDR2 is FYEKMQ (reference sequence). The CDR3 has 15 amino acids. The variable domain in full, with the rest retrieved from reference TRBV13 and TRBJ2-2, is AAGVIQSPRHLIKEKRETATLKCYPIPRHDTVYWYQQGPGQDPQFLISFYEKMQSDKGSIPDRFSAQQFSDYHSELNMSSLELGDSALYFCASSPQGLNTGELFFGEGSRLTVL.